This T cell receptor beta chain was profiled in a study of T cell changes during pregnancy in multiple sclerosis (dated by TCRdb to between 2017 and 2020). At the level of the whole study: Changes in the T cell repertoire over the course of pregnancy were examined in this study in women with multiple sclerosis.

On this clone itself: There is no known antigen for this receptor. Base quality data are lacking; no much larger clone is found one base away.

The library relied on the immunoSEQ multiplex PCR assay. The clones in this table, taken by TCRdb from immuneACCESS, are in-frame only. Not every clone is retained; where verified, under half of the shortfall comes from an unresolved V gene, and the cause of the rest is unknown. This sample holds tens of thousands of clones; around nine tenths were observed only once. The ten largest make up 0.35% to 0.45% of the sample. Via the germline V gene, CDR1 is MNHNS and CDR2 SASEGT. V gives up 3 bases and J gives up 0 bases, and the segment between their germline ends measures 9 bases. The CDR3, cysteine through phenylalanine, is 14 amino acids long. Here the CDR3 DNA is all that survives: 42 bases in frame from base 1.

The source material was CD4+ T cells from peripheral blood mononuclear cells, sampled after pregnancy. The sequence is built from TRBV6-1 and TRBJ2-7; matching of 6 bases hints at TRBD1 as the D gene. This sequence was found in a female donor with multiple sclerosis, enrolled in a pregnancy study. The CDR3 loop reads CASSDRGSSYEQYF. The DNA sequence is as follows: TGTGCCAGCAGTGATAGGGGGAGCTCCTACGAGCAGTACTTC.